Each of the 5 T cell receptor beta chains below was sequenced from the same sample in a study of T cell repertoires in ileal Crohn's disease. Profiling relied on immunoSEQ multiplex PCR, and the TCRdb table lists in-frame clones only, not all of them. This table holds 55,000 to 65,000 clones, around nine tenths found once. Time point given: neoterminal ileum biopsy at postoperative endoscopy, about 6 months after surgery. Material for sequencing was ileal tissue. The receptors here all came from an adult with Crohn's disease.

V usage is TRBV9 and J usage is TRBJ1-2; D is ambiguous. Per the germline V gene, CDR1 is SGDLS and CDR2 is YYNGEE. The CDR3 has 15 residues. V lost 4 bases and J 7 bases, leaving 20 bases between the germline ends. The CDR3 sequence: CASSPSDGYYGGYTF. Written as DNA, the CDR3 is TGTGCCAGCAGCCCTAGTGACGGGTACTATGGTGGCTACACCTTC.

The chain recombines TRBV18 with TRBJ1-6; 8 bases match TRBD1. The V segment lost 3 bases and the J segment 13 bases; nucleotides outside the gene matches: 5. Germline CDR1 is KGHSH and CDR2 is LQKENI. This CDR3 region has 13 residues. Written as DNA, the CDR3 is TGTGCCAGCTCACCGGACAGGGTTTCTCCCCTCCACTTT. It codes for CASSPDRVSPLHF.

Only one count was recorded for this clone. The CDR3 DNA reads as TGTGCCAGCAGCTACGGCAGGGCTCGCTATGGCTACACCTTC. Amino acids: CASSYGRARYGYTF. V gene TRBV11-2 combines with J gene TRBJ1-2, with a possible D match to TRBD1 (5 bases). Trimming cost V 4 bases and J 4 bases, with 13 bases left between them. This CDR3 spans 14 amino acids. In germline, CDR1 is SGHAT, CDR2 FQNNGV.

This rearrangement joins TRBV5-6 to TRBJ2-2; 7 bases align to TRBD1. This CDR3 is built from 15 residues. Trimming took 4 bases from V and 0 from J; bases not matched to a gene: 3. Germline-derived CDR1 and CDR2 are SGHDT and YYEEEE. CDR3 loop: CASSVDRANTGELFF. In DNA, the CDR3 is TGTGCCAGCAGCGTCGACAGGGCGAACACCGGGGAGCTGTTTTTT.

For the CDR3, the DNA is TGTGCCAGCAGCTTAGCGCAATTTCAGCGGAACACTGAAGCTTTCTTT. Translation gives CASSLAQFQRNTEAFF. V usage is TRBV7-8 and J usage is TRBJ1-1; no clear D gene. There are 16 residues in the CDR3. Germline V gene sequence: CDR1 SGHVS, CDR2 FQNEAQ. Trimming took 0 bases from V and 1 from J, leaving 12 bases between them.